This T cell receptor beta chain was retrieved from a study of Tregs in tolerant kidney transplant recipients. Germline V gene lookup returns CDR1 ENHRY and CDR2 SYGVKD. The CDR3 totals 16 residues. V lost 1 base, J lost 0 bases, and 12 bases lay in between. Only in-frame clones appear in the TCRdb table, and some are missing; sequencing was by immunoSEQ multiplex PCR. Of around 230,000 clones in the sample, 65% to 85% were seen once. Sequencing was performed on CD4+ T cells from blood. The receptor's source is a human donor in good health. The chain recombines TRBV10-3 with TRBJ1-1, with D possibly TRBD1 on 5 matching bases. The CDR3 DNA is TGTGCCATCAGTGAGTGGGGGGGAGCTATGAACACTGAAGCTTTCTTT. Translated: CAISEWGGAMNTEAFF.